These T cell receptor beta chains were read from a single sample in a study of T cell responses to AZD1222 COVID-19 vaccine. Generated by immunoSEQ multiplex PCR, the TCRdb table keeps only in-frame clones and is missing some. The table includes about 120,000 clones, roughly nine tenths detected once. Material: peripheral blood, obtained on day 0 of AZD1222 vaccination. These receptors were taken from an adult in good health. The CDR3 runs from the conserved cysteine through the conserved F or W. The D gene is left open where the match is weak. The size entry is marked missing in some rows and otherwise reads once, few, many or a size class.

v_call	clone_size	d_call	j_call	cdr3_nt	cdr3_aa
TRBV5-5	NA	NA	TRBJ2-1	TGTGCCAGCAGCTTCGGGCAGGGTCTAAATGAGCAGTTCTTC	CASSFGQGLNEQFF
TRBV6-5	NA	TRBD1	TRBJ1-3	TGTGCCAGCAGCCCCCAGGGGGCCGCTGGAAACACCATATATTTT	CASSPQGAAGNTIYF
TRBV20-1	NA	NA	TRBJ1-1	TGCAGTGCTAGTTCTAACAGGAACACTGAAGCTTTCTTT	CSASSNRNTEAFF
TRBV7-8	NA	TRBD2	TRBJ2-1	TGTGCCAGCAGCCGAGATCCGCCGGGACTAGCGGGGCCATACAATGAGCAGTTCTTC	CASSRDPPGLAGPYNEQFF
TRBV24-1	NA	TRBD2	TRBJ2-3	TGTGCCACCAGTGAGACTAGCATAAATACGCAGTATTTT	CATSETSINTQYF
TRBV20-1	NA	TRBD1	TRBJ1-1	TGCAGTGCTAGTAGCAGGGGGTGGGACACTGAAGCTTTCTTT	CSASSRGWDTEAFF
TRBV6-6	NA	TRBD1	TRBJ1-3	TGTGCCAGCAGTTACTCCGGGACAGGGGAAGGAAACACCATATATTTT	CASSYSGTGEGNTIYF
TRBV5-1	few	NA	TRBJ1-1	TGCGCCAGCAGCTTGGGGGACGGTAGAAGCACTGAAGCTTTCTTT	CASSLGDGRSTEAFF
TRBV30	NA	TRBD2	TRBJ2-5	TGTGCCTGGGCCTTCGGGCTCGAGGTTGCTAGCGGGACTGAGACCCAGTACTTC	CAWAFGLEVASGTETQYF
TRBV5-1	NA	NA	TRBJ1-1	TGCGCCAGCAGCTTGGGGGCGGAGGCAGGTCTTACTGAAGCTTTCTTT	CASSLGAEAGLTEAFF
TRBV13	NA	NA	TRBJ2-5	TGTGCCAGCAGCCCCGGGACCTCCCCGGAGACCCAGTACTTC	CASSPGTSPETQYF
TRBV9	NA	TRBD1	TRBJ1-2	TGTGCCAGCAGCACCCCGGGTGGGACAGGGCGAAGGAACTATGGCTACACCTTC	CASSTPGGTGRRNYGYTF
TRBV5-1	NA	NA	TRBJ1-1	TGCGCCAGCAGCTGGGAGAACACTGAAGCTTTCTTT	CASSWENTEAFF
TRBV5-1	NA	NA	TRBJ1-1	TGCGCCAGCTCCCTCGTTCGCCTTAACACTGAAGCTTTCTTT	CASSLVRLNTEAFF
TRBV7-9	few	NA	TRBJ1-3	TGTGCCAGCAGCCCGTCGACCGATTCAACTGGAAACACCATATATTTT	CASSPSTDSTGNTIYF
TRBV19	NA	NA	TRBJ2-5	TGTGCCAGTACCCCTGGGGGGGGCGTGGTAGAGACCCAGTACTTC	CASTPGGGVVETQYF
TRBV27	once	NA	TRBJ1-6	TGTGCCAGCAGATCGGGTTATAATTCACCCCTCCACTTT	CASRSGYNSPLHF
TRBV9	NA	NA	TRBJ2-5	TGTGCCAGCAGCTTCGGGGAGGGGGCAGAGACCCAGTACTTC	CASSFGEGAETQYF
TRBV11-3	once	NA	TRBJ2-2	TGTGCCAGCAGCTTAGAGGGGAACACCGGGGAGCTGTTTTTT	CASSLEGNTGELFF
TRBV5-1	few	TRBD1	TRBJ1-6	TGCGCCAACGAAGGAGAAATACAGGGGGATAATTCACCCCTCCACTTT	CANEGEIQGDNSPLHF
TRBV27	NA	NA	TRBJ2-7	TGTGCCAGCAGTTTTGGCGTCCGGGGGGAGCAGTACTTC	CASSFGVRGEQYF
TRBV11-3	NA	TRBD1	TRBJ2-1	TGTGCCAGCAGCCTAGGACAGGGAGGAGGCAATGAGCAGTTCTTC	CASSLGQGGGNEQFF
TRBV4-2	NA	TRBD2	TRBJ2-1	TGTGCCAGCAGCCAAGAGAGCGGGGGGGGCTTCTACAATGAGCAGTTCTTC	CASSQESGGGFYNEQFF
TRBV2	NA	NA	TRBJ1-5	TGTGCCAGCAGCCCCGGGACGGCGAATCAGCCCCAGCATTTT	CASSPGTANQPQHF
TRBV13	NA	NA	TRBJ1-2	TGTGCCAGCAGCTTAGGATCCTCAGGGGCTGTTAACTATGGCTACACCTTC	CASSLGSSGAVNYGYTF
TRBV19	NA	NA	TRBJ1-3	TGTGCCAGTAGTAACACAGGGACGGGAAACACCATATATTTT	CASSNTGTGNTIYF
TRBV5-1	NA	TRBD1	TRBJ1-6	TGCGCCAGCAGCCTCAGGACAGTCACAGGGGGTAATTCACCCCTCCACTTT	CASSLRTVTGGNSPLHF
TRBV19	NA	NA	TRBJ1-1	TGTGCCAGTAACGGACAGAGATACACTGAAGCTTTCTTT	CASNGQRYTEAFF
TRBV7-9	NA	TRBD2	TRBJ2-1	TGTGCCAGCAGCTTAGTAGCGGGAGATGGTGGTGAGCAGTTCTTC	CASSLVAGDGGEQFF
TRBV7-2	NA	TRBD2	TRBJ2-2	TGTGCCAGCAGCCGCCTGGGACTAGCAAACACCGGGGAGCTGTTTTTT	CASSRLGLANTGELFF
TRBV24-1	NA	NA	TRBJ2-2	TGTGCCACCAGTGGAATCCGGTGGGGGACCGGGGAGCTGTTTTTT	CATSGIRWGTGELFF
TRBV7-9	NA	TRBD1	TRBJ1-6	TGTGCCAGCGGAATCACCGGGACAGCTAATTCACCCCTCCACTTT	CASGITGTANSPLHF
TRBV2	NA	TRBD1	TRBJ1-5	TGTGCCAGCAGTGCGGACAGGGTGGGAGGGAGCAATCAGCCCCAGCATTTT	CASSADRVGGSNQPQHF
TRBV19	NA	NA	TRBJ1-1	TGTGCCAGTAGTATACAGAACACTGAAGCTTTCTTT	CASSIQNTEAFF
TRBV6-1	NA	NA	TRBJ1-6	TGTGCCAGCAGTGATTTGGGGCTCTATAATTCACCCCTCCACTTT	CASSDLGLYNSPLHF
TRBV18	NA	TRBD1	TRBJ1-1	TGTGCCAGCTCATACTCTACAGGGGTGAGGGGTACTGAAGCTTTCTTT	CASSYSTGVRGTEAFF
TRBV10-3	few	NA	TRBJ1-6	TGTGCCATCAGTGAGTCTGACGGGAGCTCCTATAATTCACCCCTCCACTTT	CAISESDGSSYNSPLHF
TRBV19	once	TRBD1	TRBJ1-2	TGTGCCAGTAGTACCTCAGGGGGCGAGTTTAAGTATGGCTACACCTTC	CASSTSGGEFKYGYTF
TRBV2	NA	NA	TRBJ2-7	TGTGCCAGCAAGCTGGGCAGGGGGGGGATCTCCTACGAGCAGTACTTC	CASKLGRGGISYEQYF
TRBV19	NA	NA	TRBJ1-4	TGTGCCAGTAGTCACAGAGCAACTAATGAAAAACTGTTTTTT	CASSHRATNEKLFF
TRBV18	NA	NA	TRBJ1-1	TGTGCCAGCTCACCGGCTCTGAACACTGAAGCTTTCTTT	CASSPALNTEAFF
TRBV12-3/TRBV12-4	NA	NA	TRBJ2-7	TGTGCCAGCAGTTTCGCCGGACAGCAGCAGTACTTC	CASSFAGQQQYF
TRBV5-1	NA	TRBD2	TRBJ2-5	TGCGCCAGCAGCTTTTTGGGAGGGAAAGAGACCCAGTACTTC	CASSFLGGKETQYF
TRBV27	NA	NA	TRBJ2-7	TGTGCCAGCAGTCCTGGGACGAACGTTGGCGAGCAGTACTTC	CASSPGTNVGEQYF
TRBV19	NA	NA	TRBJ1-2	TGTGCCAGTAGGGACAGCCCTTATGGCTACACCTTC	CASRDSPYGYTF
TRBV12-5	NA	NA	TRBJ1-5	TGTGCTAGTGGTTTGGTAGCTCGGGGAAGACAGCCCCAGCATTTT	CASGLVARGRQPQHF
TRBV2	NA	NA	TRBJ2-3	TGTGCCAGCAGTGAACAGGGACCTAGCACAGATACGCAGTATTTT	CASSEQGPSTDTQYF
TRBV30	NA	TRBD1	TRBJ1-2	TGTGCCTGGGAACGGACAGGGAACGATGGCTACACCTTC	CAWERTGNDGYTF
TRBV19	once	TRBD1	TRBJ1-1	TGTGCCAGTAGTGCCCAGGGGGCCGAGGTTGAAGCTTTCTTT	CASSAQGAEVEAFF
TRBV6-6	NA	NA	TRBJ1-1	TGTGCCAGCAGTTACAGGGGGGGGTGGAGCACTGAAGCTTTCTTT	CASSYRGGWSTEAFF
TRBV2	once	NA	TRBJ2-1	TGTGCCAGCAGTGTATCGGCTATTTCAGTCGGCAATGAGCAGTTCTTC	CASSVSAISVGNEQFF
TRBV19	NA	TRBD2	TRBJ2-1	TGTGCCAGTACAATTACCGGGACTAGCGGGAATGAGCAGTTCTTC	CASTITGTSGNEQFF
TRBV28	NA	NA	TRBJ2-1	TGTGCCAGCGCGCCGGGTGTCAGGGGTGGCAATGAGCAGTTCTTC	CASAPGVRGGNEQFF